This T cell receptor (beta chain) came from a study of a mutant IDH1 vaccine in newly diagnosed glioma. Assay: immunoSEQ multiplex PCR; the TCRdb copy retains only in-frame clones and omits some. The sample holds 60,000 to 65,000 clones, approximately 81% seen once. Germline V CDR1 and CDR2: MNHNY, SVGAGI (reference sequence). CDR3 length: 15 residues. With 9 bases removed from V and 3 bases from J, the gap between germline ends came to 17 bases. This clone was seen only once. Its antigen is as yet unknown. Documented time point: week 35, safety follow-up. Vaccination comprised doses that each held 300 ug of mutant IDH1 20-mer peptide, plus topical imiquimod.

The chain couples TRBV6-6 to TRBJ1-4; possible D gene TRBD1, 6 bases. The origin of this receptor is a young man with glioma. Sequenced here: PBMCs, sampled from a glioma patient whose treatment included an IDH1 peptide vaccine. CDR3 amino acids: CASTWGGPSNEKLFF. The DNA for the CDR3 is TGTGCCAGTACATGGGGGGGGCCTTCTAATGAAAAACTGTTTTTT.